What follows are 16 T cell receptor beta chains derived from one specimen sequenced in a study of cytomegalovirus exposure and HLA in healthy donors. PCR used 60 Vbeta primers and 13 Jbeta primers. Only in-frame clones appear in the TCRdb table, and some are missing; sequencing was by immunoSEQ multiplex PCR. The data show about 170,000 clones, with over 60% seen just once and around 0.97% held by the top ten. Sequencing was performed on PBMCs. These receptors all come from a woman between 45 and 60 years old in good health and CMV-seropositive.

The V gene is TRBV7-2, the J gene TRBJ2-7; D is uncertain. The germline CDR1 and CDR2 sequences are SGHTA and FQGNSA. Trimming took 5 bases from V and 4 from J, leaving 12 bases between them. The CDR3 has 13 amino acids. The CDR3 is CASSPQPRYEQYF. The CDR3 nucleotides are TGTGCCAGCAGCCCACAACCTAGATACGAGCAGTACTTC.

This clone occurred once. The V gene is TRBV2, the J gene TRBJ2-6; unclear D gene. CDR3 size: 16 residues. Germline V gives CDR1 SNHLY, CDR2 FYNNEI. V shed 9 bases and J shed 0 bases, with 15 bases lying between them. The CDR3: CARAEDLNSGANVLTF. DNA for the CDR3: TGTGCCAGGGCTGAAGATCTCAACTCTGGGGCCAACGTCCTGACTTTC. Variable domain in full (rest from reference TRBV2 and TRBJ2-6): EPEVTQTPSHQVTQMGQEVILRCVPISNHLYFYWYRQILGQKVEFLVSFYNNEISEKSEIFDDQFSVERPDGSNFTLKIRSTKLEDSAMYFCARAEDLNSGANVLTFGAGSRLTVL.

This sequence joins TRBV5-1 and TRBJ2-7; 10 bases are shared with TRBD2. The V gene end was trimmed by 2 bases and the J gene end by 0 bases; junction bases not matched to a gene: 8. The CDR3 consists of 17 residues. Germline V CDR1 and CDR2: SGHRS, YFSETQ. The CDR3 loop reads CASSFGLAGGLSYEQYF. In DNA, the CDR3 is TGCGCCAGCAGCTTCGGGTTAGCGGGGGGTCTCTCCTACGAGCAGTACTTC.

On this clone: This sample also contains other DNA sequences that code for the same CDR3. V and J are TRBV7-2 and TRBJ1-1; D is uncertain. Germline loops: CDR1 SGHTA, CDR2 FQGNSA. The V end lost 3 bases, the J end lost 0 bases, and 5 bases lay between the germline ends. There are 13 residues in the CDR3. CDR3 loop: CASSFTVNTEAFF. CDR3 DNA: TGTGCCAGCAGCTTTACGGTGAACACTGAAGCTTTCTTT. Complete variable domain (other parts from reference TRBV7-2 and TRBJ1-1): GAGVSQSPSNKVTEKGKDVELRCDPISGHTALYWYRQSLGQGLEFLIYFQGNSAPDKSGLPSDRFSAERTGGSVSTLTIQRTQQEDSAVYLCASSFTVNTEAFFGQGTRLTVV.

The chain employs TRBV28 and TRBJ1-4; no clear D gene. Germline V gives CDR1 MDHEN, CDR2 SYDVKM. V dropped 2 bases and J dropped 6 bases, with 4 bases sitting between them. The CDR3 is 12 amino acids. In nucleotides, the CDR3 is TGTGCCAGCAGTTTACTCGATGAAAAACTGTTTTTT. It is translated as CASSLLDEKLFF.

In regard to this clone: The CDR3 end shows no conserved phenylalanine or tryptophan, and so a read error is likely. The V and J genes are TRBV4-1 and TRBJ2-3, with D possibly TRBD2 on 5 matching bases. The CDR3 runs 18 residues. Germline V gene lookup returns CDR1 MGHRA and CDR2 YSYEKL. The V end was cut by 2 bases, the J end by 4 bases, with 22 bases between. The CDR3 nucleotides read TGCGCCAGCAGCCAATCCTCATCCGGGGTCTTCTTCGCAGATACGCAGTATGTT. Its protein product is CASSQSSSGVFFADTQYV.

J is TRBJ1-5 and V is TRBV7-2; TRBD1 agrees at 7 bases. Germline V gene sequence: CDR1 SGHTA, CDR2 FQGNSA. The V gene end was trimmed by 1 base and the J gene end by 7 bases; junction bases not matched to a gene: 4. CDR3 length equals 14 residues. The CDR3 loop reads CASSLDGGGQPQHF. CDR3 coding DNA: TGTGCCAGCAGCTTAGATGGAGGGGGCCAGCCCCAGCATTTT.

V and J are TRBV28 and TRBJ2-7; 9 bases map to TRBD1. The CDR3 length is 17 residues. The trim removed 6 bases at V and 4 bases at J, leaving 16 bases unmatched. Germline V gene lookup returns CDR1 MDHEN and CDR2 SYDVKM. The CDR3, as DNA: TGTGCCAGCAGCCCCCTGGGGCGAGACAGGGGGATATACGAGCAGTACTTC. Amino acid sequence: CASSPLGRDRGIYEQYF.

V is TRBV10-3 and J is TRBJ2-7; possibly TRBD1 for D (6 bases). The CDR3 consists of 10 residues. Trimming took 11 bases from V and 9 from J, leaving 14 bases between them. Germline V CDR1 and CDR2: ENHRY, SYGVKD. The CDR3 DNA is TGTGCCTCAGGGGCGGCGGGGCAGTACTTC. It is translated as CASGAAGQYF.

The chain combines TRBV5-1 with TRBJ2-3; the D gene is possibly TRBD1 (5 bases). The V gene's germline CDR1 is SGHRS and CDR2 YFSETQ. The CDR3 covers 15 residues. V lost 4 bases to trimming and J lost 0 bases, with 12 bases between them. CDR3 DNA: TGCGCCAGCAGCCCCTCGACAGACAGCACAGATACGCAGTATTTT. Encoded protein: CASSPSTDSTDTQYF.

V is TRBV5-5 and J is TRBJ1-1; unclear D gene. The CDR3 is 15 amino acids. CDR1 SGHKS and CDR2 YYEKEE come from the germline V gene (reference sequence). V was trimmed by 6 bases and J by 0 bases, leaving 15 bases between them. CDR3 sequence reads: CASTVLPSMNTEAFF. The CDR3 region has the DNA TGTGCCAGCACCGTACTCCCTTCCATGAACACTGAAGCTTTCTTT.

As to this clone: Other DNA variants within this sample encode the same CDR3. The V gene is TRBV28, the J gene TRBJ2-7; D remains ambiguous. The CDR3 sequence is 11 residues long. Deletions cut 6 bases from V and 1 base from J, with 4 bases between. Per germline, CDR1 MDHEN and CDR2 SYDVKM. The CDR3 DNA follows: TGTGCCAGCAGCCGGTCCTACGAGCAGTACTTC. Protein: CASSRSYEQYF. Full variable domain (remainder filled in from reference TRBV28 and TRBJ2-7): DVKVTQSSRYLVKRTGEKVFLECVQDMDHENMFWYRQDPGLGLRLIYFSYDVKMKEKGDIPEGYSVSREKKERFSLILESASTNQTSMYLCASSRSYEQYFGPGTRLTVT.

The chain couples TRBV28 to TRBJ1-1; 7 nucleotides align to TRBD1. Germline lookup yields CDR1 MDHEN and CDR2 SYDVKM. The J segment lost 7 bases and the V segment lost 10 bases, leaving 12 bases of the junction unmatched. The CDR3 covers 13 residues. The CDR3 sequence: CANSKPGGLEAFF. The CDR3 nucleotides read TGTGCCAACAGCAAACCAGGGGGACTTGAAGCTTTCTTT.

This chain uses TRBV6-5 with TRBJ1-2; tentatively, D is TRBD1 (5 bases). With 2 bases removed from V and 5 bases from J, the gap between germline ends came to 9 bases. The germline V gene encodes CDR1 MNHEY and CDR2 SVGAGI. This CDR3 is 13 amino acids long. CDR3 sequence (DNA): TGTGCCAGCAGTTACAGCGGGGGGTATGGCTACACCTTC. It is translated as CASSYSGGYGYTF.

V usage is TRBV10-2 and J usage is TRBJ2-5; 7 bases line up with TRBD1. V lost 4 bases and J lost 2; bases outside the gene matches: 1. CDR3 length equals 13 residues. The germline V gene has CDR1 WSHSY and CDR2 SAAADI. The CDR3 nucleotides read TGCGCCAGCAGTGCGGGACAGCAAGAGACCCAGTACTTC. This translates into CASSAGQQETQYF.

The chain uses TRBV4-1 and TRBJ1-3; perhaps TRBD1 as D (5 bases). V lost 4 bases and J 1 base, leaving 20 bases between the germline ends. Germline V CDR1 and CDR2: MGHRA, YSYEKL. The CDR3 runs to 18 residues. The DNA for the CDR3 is TGCGCCAGCAGCCTCGAACCCCCAGTGGGGACTTCTGGAAACACCATATATTTT. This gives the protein CASSLEPPVGTSGNTIYF.